What follows describes a single T cell receptor beta chain. Its antigen is currently unknown. Germline V CDR1 and CDR2: KGHSH, LQKENI. The CDR3 runs to 16 residues. Trimming stripped 0 bases from V and 4 bases from J, with 15 bases between. The source of the sample is a study of T cells after posttransplantation cyclophosphamide. Findings of the study overall: Later blood repertoires were often dominated by clones from the donor CD8+ memory compartment. Skin or GI-infiltrating T cells shared few TRB sequences with blood. Recipient CMV seropositivity and CMV reactivation strongly tracked TRB clonality.

Generated by immunoSEQ multiplex PCR, the TCRdb table keeps only in-frame clones and is missing some. The sample includes under 75,000 clones, around 95% of them seen just once. This related bone marrow graft donor gave peripheral blood on the day of marrow donation. Sequencing input: PBMCs. This TCR was recovered from a woman aged 25 to 39 in good health and a related stem cell transplant donor. The rearrangement uses TRBV18 and TRBJ1-2; the D gene is possibly TRBD1 (5 bases). The CDR3 DNA sequence: TGTGCCAGCTCACCACCGGAGTCAGGGCTAGTCTATGGCTACACCTTC. Translated: CASSPPESGLVYGYTF.